This T cell receptor beta chain was documented in a study of chemoradiotherapy in HPV16-positive cancers. The study, taken as a whole, reports: In HPV16-positive patients, HPV-responsive T-cell expansion tracked better recurrence-free survival. Functional assays defining HPV-specific T cells used only two HPV16-positive patients. During treatment, candidate HPV-specific clones and E7-related motifs expanded in tumor.

The data were produced by immunoSEQ multiplex PCR, yet TCRdb's version contains in-frame clones alone and is incomplete. This sample has under 85,000 clones; approximately 91% occur once, and the top ten carry 4% to 4.5%. Turning to this clone: Its antigen is not known.

Repertoires were sampled repeatedly during chemoradiotherapy. The V end was cut by 4 bases, the J end by 11 bases, with 17 bases between. This CDR3 has 13 amino acids. The germline V gene has CDR1 SEHNR and CDR2 FQNEAQ (reference sequence). This receptor was identified in a human donor with HPV-associated anogenital cancer. The sample was blood, taken from a patient who underwent chemoradiotherapy. The chain has TRBV7-9 and TRBJ1-1; D remains unclear. The chain's CDR3 is CASSSLWQDGAFF. CDR3 DNA: TGTGCCAGCAGCTCACTATGGCAGGACGGTGCTTTCTTT.